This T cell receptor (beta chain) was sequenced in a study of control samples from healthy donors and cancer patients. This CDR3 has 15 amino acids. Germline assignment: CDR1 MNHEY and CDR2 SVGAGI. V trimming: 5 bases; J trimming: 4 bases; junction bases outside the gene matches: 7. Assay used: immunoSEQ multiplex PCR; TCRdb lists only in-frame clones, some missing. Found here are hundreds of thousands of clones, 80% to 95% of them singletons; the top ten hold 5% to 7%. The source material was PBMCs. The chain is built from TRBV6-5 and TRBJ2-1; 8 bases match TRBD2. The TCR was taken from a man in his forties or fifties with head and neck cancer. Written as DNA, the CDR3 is TGTGCCAGCAGTCGTTCGCGGGGGGAGTACAATGAGCAGTTCTTC. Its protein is CASSRSRGEYNEQFF.